This passage covers 19 T cell receptor beta chains from one sample sequenced in a study of neurological immune-mediated disorders (dated by TCRdb to between 2018 and 2020). The sample's time point label is to be understood as: longitudinal time-point 2. Libraries were constructed by 5' RACE. TCRdb lists the instrument as Illumina HiSeq 2500. The public reads were reprocessed in TCRdb via fastp at Q25 and MiXCR, keeping in-frame beta chains. For every CDR3 protein sequence, its rows merge into one entry that carries the most common genes and DNA. The table for this sample lists 65,000 to 95,000 distinct CDR3 sequences; 5% to 6% of them were counted only once. Roughly 7.9% of the sample belongs to the ten largest clones. The sequencing sample was made of PBMCs. Source of these receptors: an older woman with multiple sclerosis.

This clonotype was seen at least ten times. The rearrangement joins TRBV15 to TRBJ1-1; tentatively, D is TRBD1 (5 bases). The CDR3 runs to 17 residues. Germline CDR1 and CDR2: LNHNV and YYDKDF (reference sequence). V lost 7 bases and J lost 0, with 21 bases in between. CDR3 in amino acids: CATKGRAMLGVNTEAFF. The CDR3 bases are TGTGCCACCAAAGGAAGGGCTATGTTGGGGGTGAACACTGAAGCTTTCTTT. The full variable domain, with the rest looked up from reference TRBV15 and TRBJ1-1, is DAMVIQNPRYQVTQFGKPVTLSCSQTLNHNVMYWYQQKSSQAPKLLFHYYDKDFNNEADTPDNFQSRRPNTSFCFLDIRSPGLGDTAMYLCATKGRAMLGVNTEAFFGQGTRLTVV.

This clonotype was recorded at least ten times. V is TRBV5-1 and J is TRBJ2-7, with D tentatively TRBD1 or TRBD2 (6 bases each). Germline loops: CDR1 SGHRS, CDR2 YFSETQ. CDR3 size: 12 residues. Trimming took off 4 bases at V and 7 bases at J, with 12 bases between the two ends. In DNA form, the CDR3 reads TGCGCCAGCAGCCGTCGGGGGCAGGAGCAGTACTTC. Protein product: CASSRRGQEQYF.

This clonotype was counted ten times or more. V is TRBV7-2 and J is TRBJ2-7; TRBD2 agrees at 14 bases. This CDR3 has 16 residues. After removal of 3 bases from V and 3 bases from J, the junction contained 4 bases not matched to a gene. CDR1 is SGHTA, CDR2 FQGNSA, per germline. CDR3 amino acids: CASSLGLAGVLYEQYF. The CDR3 region has the DNA TGTGCCAGCAGCTTGGGACTAGCGGGGGTTCTCTACGAGCAGTACTTC.

This clonotype was counted ten times or more. J is TRBJ1-2 and V is TRBV5-6; the D is unclear. Germline V lookup: CDR1 SGHDT, CDR2 YYEEEE. The germline V and J ends were trimmed by 0 bases and 8 bases, with 11 bases remaining between them. CDR3 length: 13 residues. The CDR3 loop reads CASSLARGSGYTF. As DNA, the CDR3 is TGTGCCAGCAGCTTGGCCCGGGGTTCGGGCTACACCTTC.

CDR3 sequence reads: CASSQDRLSNTEAFF. CDR3 nucleotides: TGTGCCAGCAGCCAAGATCGGCTATCGAACACTGAAGCTTTCTTT. The chain carries TRBV4-2 and TRBJ1-1, with no clear D. The germline V gene encodes CDR1 LGHNA and CDR2 YNFKEQ. CDR3 length: 15 amino acids. V was cut by 0 bases and J by 1 base, with 9 bases left in between.

There are a few counts of this clonotype. The chain carries TRBV12-3 or TRBV12-4 and TRBJ2-1; the D gene is possibly TRBD2 (5 bases). V lost 2 bases and J lost 0, with 14 bases in between. This CDR3 region has 17 residues. The CDR3 DNA reads as TGTGCCAGCAGTTTAAAGGCCCCGGGGAGCTCCTACAATGAGCAGTTCTTC. Encoded protein: CASSLKAPGSSYNEQFF.

The sample holds a few counts of this clonotype. The chain uses TRBV5-1 and TRBJ1-5; weak D call: TRBD1 (5 bases). V was cut by 0 bases and J by 5 bases, with 12 bases left in between. Germline CDR1 reads SGHRS; CDR2 reads YFSETQ. This CDR3 contains 15 residues. The CDR3 nucleotides read TGCGCCAGCAGCTTGGATGGGGACCCGTATCAGCCCCAGCATTTT. Amino acids: CASSLDGDPYQPQHF.

This clonotype has a count of ten or more. The rearrangement joins TRBV7-9 to TRBJ2-1, with D unclear. V dropped 4 bases and J dropped 12 bases, with 19 bases sitting between them. Germline loops: CDR1 SEHNR, CDR2 FQNEAQ (reference sequence). The CDR3 length is 14 residues. Written as DNA, the CDR3 is TGTGCCAGCAGCTCCTCCCCAATACTCAAGGGGCAGTTCTTC. Translation: CASSSSPILKGQFF.

The sample holds many counts of this clonotype. The chain carries TRBV9 and TRBJ2-1, with TRBD2 as a possible D gene (5 bases). CDR3 length equals 12 residues. The germline gives CDR1 SGDLS, CDR2 YYNGEE. V lost 0 bases, J lost 7 bases, and 5 bases lay in between. CDR3 sequence reads: CASSVAGNEQFF. The CDR3 DNA is TGTGCCAGCAGCGTAGCGGGGAATGAGCAGTTCTTC.

This clonotype was recorded many times. J is TRBJ2-7 and V is TRBV20-1, with 9 positions matching TRBD2. Germline CDR1 reads DFQATT; CDR2 reads SNEGSKA (reference sequence). This CDR3 region has 13 residues. V lost 6 bases and J lost 6; bases outside the gene matches: 9. CDR3: CSAKTSGGPEQYF. The CDR3 bases are TGCAGTGCCAAGACTAGCGGAGGACCCGAGCAGTACTTC.

This clonotype was seen at least ten times. This chain connects TRBV9 to TRBJ2-3; D unresolved. Between the trimmed V and J ends, which lost 0 bases and 2 bases, there was a span of 10 bases. From germline, CDR1 is SGDLS and CDR2 YYNGEE. This CDR3 is 15 amino acids long. This CDR3 is CASSVELRSTDTQYF. DNA of the CDR3: TGTGCCAGCAGCGTAGAATTGAGGTCCACAGATACGCAGTATTTT. Full variable domain (missing parts from reference TRBV9 and TRBJ2-3): DSGVTQTPKHLITATGQRVTLRCSPRSGDLSVYWYQQSLDQGLQFLIQYYNGEERAKGNILERFSAQQFPDLHSELNLSSLELGDSALYFCASSVELRSTDTQYFGPGTRLTVL.

There are many counts of this clonotype. The chain couples TRBV5-1 to TRBJ1-3; TRBD1 matches at 7 bases. Per germline, CDR1 SGHRS and CDR2 YFSETQ. The CDR3 runs 13 residues. After removal of 4 bases from V and 4 bases from J, the junction contained 2 bases not matched to a gene. In DNA form, the CDR3 reads TGCGCCAGCAGCGGGACAGAAGGAAACACCATATATTTT. Residues: CASSGTEGNTIYF.

The chain links TRBV20-1 to TRBJ1-1; the match to TRBD1 covers 11 bases. The CDR3 loop spans 15 amino acids. Germline loops: CDR1 DFQATT, CDR2 SNEGSKA (reference sequence). V was pared by 2 bases and J by 5 bases, with 7 bases of the junction left unmatched. For the CDR3, the DNA is TGCAGTGCTAGATGGGGGACAGGGGGAGGAACTGAAGCTTTCTTT. This codes for CSARWGTGGGTEAFF.

V is TRBV20-1 and J is TRBJ1-5; possible D gene TRBD1, 5 bases. The CDR3 loop spans 13 amino acids. Trimming pared 6 bases from V and 0 bases from J, leaving 9 bases between. CDR1 DFQATT and CDR2 SNEGSKA come from the germline V gene (reference sequence). CDR3 nucleotides: TGCAGTGCAAAGGGGTATAGCAATCAGCCCCAGCATTTT. It codes for CSAKGYSNQPQHF.

The V and J genes are TRBV4-2 and TRBJ1-2, with D tentatively TRBD1 (6 bases). V shed 0 bases and J shed 8 bases, with 10 bases lying between them. Germline V gives CDR1 LGHNA, CDR2 YNFKEQ. The CDR3 is made up of 13 amino acids. CDR3 nucleotide sequence: TGTGCCAGCAGCCAAGAGGAGACAGGAGGCTACACCTTC. This codes for CASSQEETGGYTF.

The J gene is TRBJ2-5, the V gene TRBV5-1; no firm D call. CDR1 and CDR2 (germline): SGHRS, YFSETQ. The CDR3 has 13 residues. The V and J ends lost 0 bases and 4 bases respectively, with 7 bases between them. CDR3 coding DNA: TGCGCCAGCAGCTTGGTATTGGGAGAGACCCAGTACTTC. The encoded protein is CASSLVLGETQYF. The full variable domain, rest sourced from reference TRBV5-1 and TRBJ2-5, is KAGVTQTPRYLIKTRGQQVTLSCSPISGHRSVSWYQQTPGQGLQFLFEYFSETQRNKGNFPGRFSGRQFSNSRSEMNVSTLELGDSALYLCASSLVLGETQYFGPGTRLLVL.

This clonotype occurred many times. The CDR3 loop reads CASTFKTGRETQYF. The CDR3 DNA reads as TGTGCCAGCACCTTCAAGACAGGGAGGGAGACCCAGTACTTC. The chain links TRBV6-6 to TRBJ2-5; D may be TRBD1 (7 bases). Per the germline V gene, CDR1 is MNHNY and CDR2 is SVGAGI (reference sequence). The V and J ends lost 7 bases and 5 bases respectively, with 17 bases between them. This CDR3 is 14 amino acids long.

This clonotype was seen repeatedly, ten times or more. The gene calls are TRBV30 and TRBJ1-1; D gene uncertain. Germline V gene sequence: CDR1 GTSNPN, CDR2 SVGIG (reference sequence). The V end was cut by 7 bases, the J end by 6 bases, with 15 bases between. CDR3 length equals 12 residues. CDR3 amino acids: CASRRGAAEAFF. In nucleotides, the CDR3 is TGTGCCTCCAGGCGGGGTGCGGCTGAAGCTTTCTTT.

This clonotype was seen only a few times. This rearrangement joins TRBV12-3 or TRBV12-4 to TRBJ1-3; no firm D call. CDR3 length equals 13 residues. V was pared by 6 bases and J by 4 bases, with 10 bases between. In DNA form, the CDR3 reads TGTGCCAGCAGGACCTACCCAGGAAACACCATATATTTT. Its protein product is CASRTYPGNTIYF.